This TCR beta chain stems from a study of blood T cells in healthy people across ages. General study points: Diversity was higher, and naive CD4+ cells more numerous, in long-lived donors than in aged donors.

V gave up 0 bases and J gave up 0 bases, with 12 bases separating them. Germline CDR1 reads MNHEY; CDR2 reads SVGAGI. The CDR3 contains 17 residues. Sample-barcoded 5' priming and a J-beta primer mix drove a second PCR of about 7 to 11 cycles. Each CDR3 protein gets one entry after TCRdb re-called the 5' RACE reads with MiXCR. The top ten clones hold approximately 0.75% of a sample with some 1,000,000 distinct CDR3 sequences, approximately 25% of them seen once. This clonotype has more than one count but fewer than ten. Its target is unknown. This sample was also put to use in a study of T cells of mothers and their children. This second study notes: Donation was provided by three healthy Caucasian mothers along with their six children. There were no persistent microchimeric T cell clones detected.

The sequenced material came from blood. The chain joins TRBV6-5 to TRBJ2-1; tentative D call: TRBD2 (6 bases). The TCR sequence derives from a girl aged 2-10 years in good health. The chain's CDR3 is CASSYSNAGSSYNEQFF. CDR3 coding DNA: TGTGCCAGCAGTTACTCGAATGCCGGGAGCTCCTACAATGAGCAGTTCTTC.